These 3 T cell receptor beta chains were all obtained from the same sample, sequenced in a study of blood T cell repertoires in COVID-19. Profiled with immunoSEQ multiplex PCR; TCRdb holds only in-frame clones, not every one. The sample includes 250,000 or so clones, 80% to 95% of them seen just once. Source material: PBMCs or T cells enriched from blood (not recorded which). Receptors were obtained from a man aged 40-49 years who had been exposed to COVID-19.

The chain is built from TRBV2 and TRBJ1-2, with D perhaps TRBD1 (6 bases). The CDR3 is 14 amino acids. V was trimmed by 0 bases and J by 6 bases, leaving 11 bases between them. Germline CDR1 and CDR2: SNHLY and FYNNEI. The DNA of the CDR3 is TGTGCCAGCAGTGAAGCGCTGGGGGCTGATGGCTACACCTTC. This gives the protein CASSEALGADGYTF.

The chain employs TRBV5-1 and TRBJ1-3, with D hard to call. The CDR3 runs 14 residues. Germline values: CDR1 SGHRS, CDR2 YFSETQ. V dropped 4 bases and J dropped 0 bases, with 8 bases sitting between them. DNA for the CDR3: TGCGCCAGCAGCGAGGGAAGCTCTGGAAACACCATATATTTT. Protein: CASSEGSSGNTIYF.

The CDR3 here is CSVEDVGRGNNEQFF. The CDR3 bases are TGCAGCGTTGAAGATGTCGGGAGAGGGAACAATGAGCAGTTCTTC. V usage is TRBV29-1 and J usage is TRBJ2-1, with D maybe TRBD2 (6 bases). Germline V gives CDR1 SQVTM, CDR2 ANQGSEA. The CDR3 runs 15 residues. Trimming removed 0 bases at V and 5 bases at J, with 14 bases between.